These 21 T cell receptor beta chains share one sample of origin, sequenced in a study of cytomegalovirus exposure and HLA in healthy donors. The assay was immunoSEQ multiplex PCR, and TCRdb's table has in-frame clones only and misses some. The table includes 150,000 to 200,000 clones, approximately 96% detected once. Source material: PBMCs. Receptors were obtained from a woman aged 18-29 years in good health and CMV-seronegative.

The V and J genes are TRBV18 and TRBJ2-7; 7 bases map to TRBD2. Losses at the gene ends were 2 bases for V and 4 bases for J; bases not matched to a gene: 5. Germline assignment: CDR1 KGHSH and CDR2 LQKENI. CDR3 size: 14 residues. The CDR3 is CASSPTLARYEQYF. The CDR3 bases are TGTGCCAGCTCACCAACACTAGCGAGGTACGAGCAGTACTTC.

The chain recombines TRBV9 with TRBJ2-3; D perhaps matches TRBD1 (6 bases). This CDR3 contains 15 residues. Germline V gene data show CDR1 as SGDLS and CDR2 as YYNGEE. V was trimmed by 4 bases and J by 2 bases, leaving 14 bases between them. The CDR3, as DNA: TGTGCCAGCAGCCCATTGGGGGCGAACACAGATACGCAGTATTTT. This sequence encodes CASSPLGANTDTQYF.

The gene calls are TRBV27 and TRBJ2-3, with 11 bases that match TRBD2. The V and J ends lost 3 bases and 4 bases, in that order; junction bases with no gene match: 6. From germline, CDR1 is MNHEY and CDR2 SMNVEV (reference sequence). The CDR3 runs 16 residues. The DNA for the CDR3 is TGTGCCAGCAGTTTCGGTCTAGCGGGGGGTCCAGATACGCAGTATTTT. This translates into CASSFGLAGGPDTQYF.

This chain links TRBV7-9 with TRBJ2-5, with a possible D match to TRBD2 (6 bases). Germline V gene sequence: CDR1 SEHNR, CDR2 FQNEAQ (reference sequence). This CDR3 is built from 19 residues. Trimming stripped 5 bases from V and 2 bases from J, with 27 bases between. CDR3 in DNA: TGTGCCAGCAGCCCGCGTGAGTCGCGGGGTGGGTGGCCGCAAGAGACCCAGTACTTC. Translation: CASSPRESRGGWPQETQYF.

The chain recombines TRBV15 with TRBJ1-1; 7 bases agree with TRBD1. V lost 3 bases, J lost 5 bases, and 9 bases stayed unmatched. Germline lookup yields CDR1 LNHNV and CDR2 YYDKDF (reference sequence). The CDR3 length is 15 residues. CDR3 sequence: CATSRGDRGRTEAFF. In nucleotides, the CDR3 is TGTGCCACCAGCAGGGGGGACAGAGGTCGGACTGAAGCTTTCTTT.

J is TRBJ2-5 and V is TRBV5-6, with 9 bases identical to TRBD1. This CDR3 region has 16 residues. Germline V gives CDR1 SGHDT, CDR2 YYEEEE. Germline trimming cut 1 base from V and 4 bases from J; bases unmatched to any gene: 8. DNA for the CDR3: TGTGCCAGCAGCTTGAAGGGACAGGGAAGGGGAGAGACCCAGTACTTC. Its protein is CASSLKGQGRGETQYF.

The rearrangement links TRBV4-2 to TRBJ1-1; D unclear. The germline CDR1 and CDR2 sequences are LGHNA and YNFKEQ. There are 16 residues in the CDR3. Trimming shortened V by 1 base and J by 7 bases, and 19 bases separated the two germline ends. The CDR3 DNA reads TGTGCCAGCAGCCAAGGGGTAACGGGTACCGCGATTGAAGCTTTCTTT. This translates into CASSQGVTGTAIEAFF.

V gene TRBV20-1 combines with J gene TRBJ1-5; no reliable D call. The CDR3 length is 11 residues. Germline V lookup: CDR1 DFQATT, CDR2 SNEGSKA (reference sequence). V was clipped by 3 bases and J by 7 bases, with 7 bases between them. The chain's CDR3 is CSASSGQPQHF. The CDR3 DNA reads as TGCAGTGCTAGTTCTGGCCAGCCCCAGCATTTT.

The CDR3 region is CASSQDPGDRGTNEKLFF. DNA for the CDR3: TGTGCCAGCAGCCAAGATCCAGGGGACAGGGGAACTAATGAAAAACTGTTTTTT. This chain links TRBV4-2 with TRBJ1-4, with TRBD1 matching over 10 bases. The germline gives CDR1 LGHNA, CDR2 YNFKEQ. V trimming: 0 bases; J trimming: 1 base; junction bases outside the gene matches: 5. The CDR3 runs 18 residues.

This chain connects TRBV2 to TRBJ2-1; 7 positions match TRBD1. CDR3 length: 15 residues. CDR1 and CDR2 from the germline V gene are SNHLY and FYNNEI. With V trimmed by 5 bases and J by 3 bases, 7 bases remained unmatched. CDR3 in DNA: TGTGCCAGCAGTCCCACGACAGGGATCTACAATGAGCAGTTCTTC. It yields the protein CASSPTTGIYNEQFF.

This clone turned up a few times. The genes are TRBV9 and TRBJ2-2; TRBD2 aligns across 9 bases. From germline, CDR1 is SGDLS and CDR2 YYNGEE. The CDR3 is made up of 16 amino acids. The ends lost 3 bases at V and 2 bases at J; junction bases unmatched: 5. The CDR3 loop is CASSGSGGLNTGELFF. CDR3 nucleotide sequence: TGTGCCAGCAGCGGAAGCGGGGGGCTTAACACCGGGGAGCTGTTTTTT.

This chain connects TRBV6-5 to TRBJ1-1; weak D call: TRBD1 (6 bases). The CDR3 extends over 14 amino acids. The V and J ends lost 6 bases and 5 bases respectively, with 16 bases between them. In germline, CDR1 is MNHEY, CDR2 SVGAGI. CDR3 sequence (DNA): TGTGCCAGCAGGCTAACAGGGCCCGGGACTGAAGCTTTCTTT. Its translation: CASRLTGPGTEAFF.

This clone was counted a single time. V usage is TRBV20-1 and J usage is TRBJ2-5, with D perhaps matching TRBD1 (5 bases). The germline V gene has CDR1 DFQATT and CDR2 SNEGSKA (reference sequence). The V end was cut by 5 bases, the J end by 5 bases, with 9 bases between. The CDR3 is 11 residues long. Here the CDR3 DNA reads TGCAGTGCTGGGGCGTGGGAGACCCAGTACTTC. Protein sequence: CSAGAWETQYF.

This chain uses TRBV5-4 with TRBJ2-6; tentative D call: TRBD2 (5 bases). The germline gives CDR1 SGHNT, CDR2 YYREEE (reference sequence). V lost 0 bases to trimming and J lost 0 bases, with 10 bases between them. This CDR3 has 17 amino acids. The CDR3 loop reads CASSLVRGSSGANVLTF. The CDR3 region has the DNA TGTGCCAGCAGCTTGGTTCGGGGTTCCTCTGGGGCCAACGTCCTGACTTTC. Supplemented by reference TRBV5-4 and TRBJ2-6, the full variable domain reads ETGVTQSPTHLIKTRGQQVTLRCSSQSGHNTVSWYQQALGQGPQFIFQYYREEENGRGNFPPRFSGLQFPNYSSELNVNALELDDSALYLCASSLVRGSSGANVLTFGAGSRLTVL.

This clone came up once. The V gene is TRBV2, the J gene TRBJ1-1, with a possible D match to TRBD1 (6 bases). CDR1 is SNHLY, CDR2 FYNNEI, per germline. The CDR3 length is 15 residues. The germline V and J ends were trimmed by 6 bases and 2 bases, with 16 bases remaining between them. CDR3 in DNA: TGTGCCAGCAGACCTACTGGGGGGGGCAACACTGAAGCTTTCTTT. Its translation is CASRPTGGGNTEAFF.

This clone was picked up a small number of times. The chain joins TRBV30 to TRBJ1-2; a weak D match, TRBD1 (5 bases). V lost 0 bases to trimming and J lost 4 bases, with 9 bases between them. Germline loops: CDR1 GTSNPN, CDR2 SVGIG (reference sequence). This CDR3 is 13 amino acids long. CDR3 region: CAWSVQVAYGYTF. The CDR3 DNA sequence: TGTGCCTGGAGTGTACAGGTTGCCTATGGCTACACCTTC.

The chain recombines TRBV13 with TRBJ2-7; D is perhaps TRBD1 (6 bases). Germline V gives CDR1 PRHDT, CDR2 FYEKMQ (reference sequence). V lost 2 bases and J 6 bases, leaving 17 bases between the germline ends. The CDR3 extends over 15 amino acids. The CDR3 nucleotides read TGTGCCAGCAGCTTAATGGGGCGGACAGTCGCCGAGCAGTACTTC. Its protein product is CASSLMGRTVAEQYF.

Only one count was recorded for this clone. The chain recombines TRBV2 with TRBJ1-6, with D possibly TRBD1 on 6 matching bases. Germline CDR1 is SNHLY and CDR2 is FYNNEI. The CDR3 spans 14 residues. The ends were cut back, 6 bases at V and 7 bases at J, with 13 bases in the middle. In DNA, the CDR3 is TGTGCCAGCAGGGAGACAGGAGAGAATTCACCCCTCCACTTT. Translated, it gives CASRETGENSPLHF.

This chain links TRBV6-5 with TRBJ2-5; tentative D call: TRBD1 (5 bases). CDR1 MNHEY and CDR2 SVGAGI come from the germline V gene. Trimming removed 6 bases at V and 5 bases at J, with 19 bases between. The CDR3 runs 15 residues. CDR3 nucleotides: TGTGCCAGCAGCCGGTGGTCAGGGATTTCGGAGACCCAGTACTTC. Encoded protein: CASSRWSGISETQYF.

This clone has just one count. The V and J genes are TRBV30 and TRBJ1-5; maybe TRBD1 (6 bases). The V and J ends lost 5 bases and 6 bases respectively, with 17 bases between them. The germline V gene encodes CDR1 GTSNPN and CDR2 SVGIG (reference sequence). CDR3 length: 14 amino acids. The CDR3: CAWAAGVDAQPQHF. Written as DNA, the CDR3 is TGTGCCTGGGCCGCAGGGGTGGATGCTCAGCCCCAGCATTTT. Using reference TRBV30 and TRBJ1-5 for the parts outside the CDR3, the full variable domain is SQTIHQWPATLVQPVGSPLSLECTVEGTSNPNLYWYRQAAGRGLQLLFYSVGIGQISSEVPQNLSASRPQDRQFILSSKKLLLSDSGFYLCAWAAGVDAQPQHFGDGTRLSIL.

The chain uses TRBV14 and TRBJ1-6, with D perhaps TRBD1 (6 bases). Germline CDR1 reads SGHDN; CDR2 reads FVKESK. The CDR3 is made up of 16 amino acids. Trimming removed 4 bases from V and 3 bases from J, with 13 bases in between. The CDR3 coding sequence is TGTGCCAGCAGCCGGAAGGACAGTGACTATAATTCACCCCTCCACTTT. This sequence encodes CASSRKDSDYNSPLHF. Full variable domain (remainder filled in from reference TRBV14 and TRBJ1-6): EAGVTQFPSHSVIEKGQTVTLRCDPISGHDNLYWYRRVMGKEIKFLLHFVKESKQDESGMPNNRFLAERTGGTYSTLKVQPAELEDSGVYFCASSRKDSDYNSPLHFGNGTRLTVT.